The 20 T cell receptor beta chains in this list originate from one sample, sequenced in a study of PD-1 blockade in classical Hodgkin lymphoma. Only in-frame clones appear in the TCRdb table, and some are missing; sequencing was by immunoSEQ multiplex PCR. The sample lists 37,000 or so clones; just over 85% were seen once. Every one of the patients relapsed after autologous stem cell transplantation (brentuximab vedotin exposure was variable). This material consisted of peripheral blood mononuclear cells (PBMCs), taken before the second cycle of nivolumab. The source is a human donor with classical Hodgkin lymphoma.

The genes are TRBV5-1 and TRBJ1-3; a possible D gene is TRBD1 (5 bases). This CDR3 comprises 16 residues. The V end lost 4 bases, the J end lost 0 bases, and 14 bases lay between the germline ends. Germline-derived CDR1 and CDR2 are SGHRS and YFSETQ. The CDR3 loop is CASSPGGVSSGNTIYF. CDR3 bases: TGCGCCAGCAGCCCCGGGGGGGTGAGCTCTGGAAACACCATATATTTT.

This clone was observed once. The CDR3 DNA reads as TGTGCCAGTAGTATCGAGCGGGGGACCTACAATGAGCAGTTCTTC. Translated, it gives CASSIERGTYNEQFF. The chain combines TRBV19 with TRBJ2-1; TRBD2 aligns across 8 bases. This CDR3 has 15 residues. The J segment lost 2 bases and the V segment lost 3 bases, leaving 3 bases of the junction unmatched. Germline assignment: CDR1 LNHDA and CDR2 SQIVND (reference sequence).

This clone was observed once. This rearrangement joins TRBV6-5 to TRBJ2-3; 9 nucleotides line up with TRBD2. Germline V gene sequence: CDR1 MNHEY, CDR2 SVGAGI. V shed 3 bases, J shed 5 bases, and the junction held 6 bases outside the gene matches. The CDR3 has 15 amino acids. Here the CDR3 DNA reads TGTGCCAGCAGTTATATAGCGGGAGCGTTAGATACGCAGTATTTT. It specifies CASSYIAGALDTQYF.

The chain joins TRBV18 to TRBJ2-7, with 11 bases matching TRBD1. From germline, CDR1 is KGHSH and CDR2 LQKENI. This CDR3 is 15 amino acids long. V lost 3 bases to trimming and J lost 4 bases; unmatched junction nucleotides: 5. The CDR3, as DNA: TGTGCCAGCTCACCGTTCCGGGACAGGGGGTACGAGCAGTACTTC. This codes for CASSPFRDRGYEQYF.

This clone appeared once. V is TRBV21-1 and J is TRBJ2-5; TRBD1, the table's D call, was not compared with the DNA. TRBV21-1 represents a pseudogene. The CDR3 runs to 15 residues. CDR3 nucleotides: TGTGCCAGCCGGGGATCGACAGGCCGACGGGAGACCCAGTACTTC. It specifies CASRGSTGRRETQYF.

The chain joins TRBV7-9 to TRBJ2-1, with D possibly called TRBD1 or TRBD2 (5 bases each). The CDR3 length is 15 residues. The V gene lost 3 bases and the J gene lost 8 bases, with 17 bases spanning the gap. Germline lookup yields CDR1 SEHNR and CDR2 FQNEAQ (reference sequence). The CDR3 protein is CASSFNQGVPDEQFF. The CDR3 nucleotides are TGTGCCAGCAGCTTTAATCAGGGAGTTCCGGATGAGCAGTTCTTC.

The chain carries TRBV6-4 and TRBJ2-3, with D unresolved. The CDR3 has 15 residues. V shed 0 bases and J shed 0 bases, with 7 bases lying between them. The germline V gene has CDR1 MRHNA and CDR2 SNTAGT. Here the CDR3 reads CASSDSTASTDTQYF. In nucleotides, the CDR3 is TGTGCCAGCAGTGACTCGACGGCTAGCACAGATACGCAGTATTTT.

The rearrangement links TRBV19 to TRBJ2-7; 12 nucleotides match TRBD2. Per the germline V gene, CDR1 is LNHDA and CDR2 is SQIVND (reference sequence). The ends lost 3 bases at V and 2 bases at J; junction bases unmatched: 2. The CDR3 is 15 residues long. CDR3 in DNA: TGTGCCAGTAGTATTTGGACTAGCGGGGCCTACGAGCAGTACTTC. This codes for CASSIWTSGAYEQYF. The variable domain in full, completed from reference TRBV19 and TRBJ2-7, reads DGGITQSPKYLFRKEGQNVTLSCEQNLNHDAMYWYRQDPGQGLRLIYYSQIVNDFQKGDIAEGYSVSREKKESFPLTVTSAQKNPTAFYLCASSIWTSGAYEQYFGPGTRLTVT.

The chain carries TRBV4-2 and TRBJ2-3; D remains ambiguous. This CDR3 has 14 residues. Trimming removed 1 base from V and 2 bases from J, with 7 bases in between. Germline V gene data show CDR1 as LGHNA and CDR2 as YNFKEQ. The CDR3 loop reads CASSQGLDTDTQYF. The CDR3 nucleotides are TGTGCCAGCAGCCAAGGGCTAGACACAGATACGCAGTATTTT.

V gene TRBV11-2 combines with J gene TRBJ2-4; unclear D gene. The CDR3 extends over 14 amino acids. Germline V gives CDR1 SGHAT, CDR2 FQNNGV. V was cut by 5 bases and J by 0 bases, with 8 bases left in between. CDR3 residues: CASSPQRAKNIQYF. The CDR3 DNA follows: TGTGCCAGCAGCCCGCAGAGAGCCAAAAACATTCAGTACTTC.

The chain has TRBV5-1 and TRBJ2-7; TRBD1 matches at 7 bases. The CDR3 runs 15 residues. Trimming took 5 bases from V and 0 from J; bases not matched to a gene: 8. CDR1 is SGHRS, CDR2 YFSETQ, per germline. CDR3 region: CASSTTGQGSYEQYF. The CDR3 DNA reads as TGCGCCAGCAGTACGACAGGGCAGGGCTCCTACGAGCAGTACTTC. The whole variable domain, remainder taken from reference TRBV5-1 and TRBJ2-7, is KAGVTQTPRYLIKTRGQQVTLSCSPISGHRSVSWYQQTPGQGLQFLFEYFSETQRNKGNFPGRFSGRQFSNSRSEMNVSTLELGDSALYLCASSTTGQGSYEQYFGPGTRLTVT.

The chain couples TRBV15 to TRBJ2-1; the match to TRBD1 covers 11 bases. This CDR3 spans 15 amino acids. V shed 5 bases and J 9 bases; nucleotides not matched to a gene: 9. Germline V gene data show CDR1 as LNHNV and CDR2 as YYDKDF (reference sequence). CDR3 loop: CATSAPGQGVIEQFF. The CDR3 bases are TGTGCCACCAGCGCTCCGGGACAGGGGGTTATTGAGCAGTTCTTC.

The gene calls are TRBV6-1 and TRBJ2-2, with no clear D. Germline CDR1 MNHNS, CDR2 SASEGT. CDR3 length: 15 amino acids. V was cut by 2 bases and J by 4 bases, with 11 bases left in between. CDR3 sequence (DNA): TGTGCCAGCAGTGAAAAGGAAGATTCCACCGGGGAGCTGTTTTTT. It yields the protein CASSEKEDSTGELFF.

This chain connects TRBV4-2 to TRBJ2-1; 7 nucleotides agree with TRBD2. The CDR3 length is 16 residues. With V trimmed by 1 base and J by 3 bases, 6 bases remained unmatched. Germline CDR1 LGHNA, CDR2 YNFKEQ. The CDR3 nucleotides are TGTGCCAGCAGCCAAGGGAACGGGAGGAACTACAATGAGCAGTTCTTC. Translating it yields CASSQGNGRNYNEQFF.

This chain links TRBV10-3 with TRBJ1-3; D unresolved. In germline, CDR1 is ENHRY, CDR2 SYGVKD. The germline V and J ends were trimmed by 6 bases and 0 bases, with 15 bases remaining between them. The CDR3 is 16 amino acids. The CDR3 bases are TGTGCCATCAGAAGTGCTTACAGCAGCTCTGGAAACACCATATATTTT. Residues: CAIRSAYSSSGNTIYF.

The rearrangement links TRBV18 to TRBJ2-7, with a tentative D call TRBD2 (6 bases). The CDR3 spans 15 residues. Germline V lookup: CDR1 KGHSH, CDR2 LQKENI. Trimming stripped 6 bases from V and 3 bases from J, with 18 bases between. CDR3 nucleotide sequence: TGTGCCAGCTCCCAGAAGGGACTCTCTCTCTACGAGCAGTACTTC. Protein: CASSQKGLSLYEQYF.

CDR3: CASGYWGAAKNIQYF. The CDR3 bases are TGTGCTAGTGGGTACTGGGGGGCGGCCAAAAACATTCAGTACTTC. The J gene is TRBJ2-4, the V gene TRBV12-5; D could derive from TRBD1 or TRBD2 (6 bases each). From germline, CDR1 is LGHNT and CDR2 FRNRAP. The CDR3 runs to 15 residues. The V gene lost 6 bases and the J gene lost 1 base, with 13 bases spanning the gap.

The rearrangement links TRBV14 to TRBJ2-3, with 13 bases matching TRBD2. The J segment lost 1 base and the V segment lost 4 bases, leaving 8 bases of the junction unmatched. The germline V gene has CDR1 SGHDN and CDR2 FVKESK. This CDR3 region has 18 residues. This CDR3 reads CASSPLAGGPFGTDTQYF. The CDR3 bases are TGTGCCAGCAGCCCACTAGCGGGAGGGCCTTTTGGCACAGATACGCAGTATTTT.

The chain uses TRBV5-6 and TRBJ1-3; D unclear. The CDR3 has 12 amino acids. Trimming took 2 bases from V and 3 from J, leaving 3 bases between them. CDR1 is SGHDT and CDR2 is YYEEEE in the germline V gene. The CDR3 coding sequence is TGTGCCAGCAGCTTATTTGGAAACACCATATATTTT. As protein: CASSLFGNTIYF. Based on the CDR3 plus reference TRBV5-6 and TRBJ1-3, the full variable domain is DAGVTQSPTHLIKTRGQQVTLRCSPKSGHDTVSWYQQALGQGPQFIFQYYEEEERQRGNFPDRFSGHQFPNYSSELNVNALLLGDSALYLCASSLFGNTIYFGEGSWLTVV.

The chain employs TRBV10-3 and TRBJ1-1; tentative D call: TRBD1 (6 bases). Germline V CDR1 and CDR2: ENHRY, SYGVKD. The ends were cut back, 4 bases at V and 5 bases at J, with 14 bases in the middle. There are 14 residues in the CDR3. The CDR3 reads CAISAREGETEAFF. The CDR3 region has the DNA TGTGCCATCAGTGCCCGTGAGGGGGAGACTGAAGCTTTCTTT.